This TCR beta chain emerged from a study of shared clonotypes between healthy human individuals. Study-wide findings and caveats: Naive subsets, compared against memory subsets, generally had larger estimated richness values.

Only Caucasian adults living in Nashville, Tennessee made up the donor group. Memory CD4+ cells were the fraction left after CD45RA+ naive selection. Germline V gives CDR1 GTSNPN, CDR2 SVGIG (reference sequence). There are 13 residues in the CDR3. V dropped 0 bases and J dropped 2 bases, with 7 bases sitting between them. To note about this clone: Its antigen is as yet unknown. Other DNA sequences within the sample encode an identical CDR3.

In the authors' workflow: Quality scores were absent from the junction-only immunoSEQ sequences, so filtering differed. The repertoire was sequenced with immunoSEQ multiplex PCR; TCRdb's copy has only in-frame clones and lacks some. The V and J calls and the clone size are those of that table, but D and trimming were determined from the DNA. The sample includes around 1.1 million clones, about 84% of them seen just once. The material sequenced was memory CD4+ T cells from PBMCs. Sample subset: CD45RA-negative fraction. The chain has TRBV30 and TRBJ2-5; D gene unclear. The sequence was collected from a young man in good health. Some clones in this sample may be carry-over from other donors' samples. The CDR3 nucleotides are TGTGCCTGGAGTGTAGGCGTTCAAGAGACCCAGTACTTC. It codes for CAWSVGVQETQYF. The full variable domain, with the rest looked up from reference TRBV30 and TRBJ2-5, is SQTIHQWPATLVQPVGSPLSLECTVEGTSNPNLYWYRQAAGRGLQLLFYSVGIGQISSEVPQNLSASRPQDRQFILSSKKLLLSDSGFYLCAWSVGVQETQYFGPGTRLLVL.